A single sample is the source of the 14 T cell receptor beta chains below, sequenced in a study of blood T cell repertoires in COVID-19 (dated by TCRdb to about 2020). Library preparation was by the immunoSEQ multiplex PCR assay. TCRdb retrieved this table from immuneACCESS and kept in-frame rearrangements only. Not all clones are present; in checked studies, unresolved V genes account for under half, and no reason is known for the remainder. This sample holds around 330,000 clones; about nine tenths were observed only once. The top ten clonotypes cover 2.6% of the sample. The sample was PBMCs or T cells enriched from blood (not recorded which). The receptors stem from a man aged 55 to 69 who had recovered from COVID-19.

The gene calls are TRBV6-5 and TRBJ1-4; tentative D call: TRBD1 (6 bases). Germline assignment: CDR1 MNHEY and CDR2 SVGAGI. The V end lost 2 bases, the J end lost 5 bases, and 6 bases lay between the germline ends. The CDR3 is made up of 13 amino acids. The CDR3 DNA sequence: TGTGCCAGCAGTTACGGACAGAATGAAAAACTGTTTTTT. It specifies CASSYGQNEKLFF.

The rearrangement links TRBV12-3 or TRBV12-4 to TRBJ1-5; D is ambiguous. The CDR3 contains 13 residues. Between the trimmed V and J ends, which lost 5 bases and 1 base, there was a span of 6 bases. CDR3 coding DNA: TGTGCCAGCAGTCCCGGGAGCAATCAGCCCCAGCATTTT. Its translation is CASSPGSNQPQHF.

This sequence joins TRBV18 and TRBJ2-7, with 11 nucleotides matching TRBD2. There are 15 residues in the CDR3. V shed 2 bases and J 6 bases; nucleotides not matched to a gene: 6. The germline V gene encodes CDR1 KGHSH and CDR2 LQKENI. The CDR3 reads CASSPSSGGAGEQYF. DNA of the CDR3: TGTGCCAGCTCACCAAGTAGCGGGGGGGCCGGCGAGCAGTACTTC.

The CDR3 reads CASSPRTSGGYNEQFF. In DNA form, the CDR3 reads TGTGCCAGCAGCCCAAGGACTAGCGGGGGGTACAATGAGCAGTTCTTC. The rearrangement joins TRBV5-4 to TRBJ2-1; TRBD2 matches at 14 bases. Unmatched junction bases numbered 4, after V lost 4 bases and J lost 4 bases. The CDR3 extends over 16 amino acids. Germline V lookup: CDR1 SGHNT, CDR2 YYREEE (reference sequence).

V usage is TRBV27 and J usage is TRBJ1-1; TRBD1 is a possible D gene (5 bases). The CDR3 contains 16 residues. In germline, CDR1 is MNHEY, CDR2 SMNVEV (reference sequence). Trimming stripped 0 bases from V and 4 bases from J, with 15 bases between. The CDR3 DNA follows: TGTGCCAGCAGTTTATCGGTGGGGGAGGTTCGCACTGAAGCTTTCTTT. Translated: CASSLSVGEVRTEAFF.

V usage is TRBV5-8 and J usage is TRBJ2-1; TRBD1 might be the D (5 bases). Trimming cost V 3 bases and J 5 bases, with 15 bases left between them. CDR1 and CDR2 (germline): SGHTS, YDEGEE. The CDR3 runs 15 residues. The CDR3 reads CASSWGTGRHNEQFF. The CDR3 nucleotides read TGTGCCAGCAGCTGGGGAACAGGTAGACACAATGAGCAGTTCTTC.

This chain uses TRBV29-1 with TRBJ2-7; the match to TRBD1 covers 7 bases. The V gene's germline CDR1 is SQVTM and CDR2 ANQGSEA. J was trimmed by 0 bases and V by 6 bases; bases with no gene match: 11. This CDR3 has 15 residues. CDR3 nucleotides: TGCAGCGTGAAACTGTGGACAGGATACTCCTACGAGCAGTACTTC. Translating it yields CSVKLWTGYSYEQYF.

This sequence joins TRBV11-2 and TRBJ2-1; perhaps TRBD2 as D (5 bases). CDR1 is SGHAT and CDR2 is FQNNGV in the germline V gene. V shed 7 bases and J shed 6 bases, with 19 bases lying between them. The CDR3 contains 15 residues. CDR3 DNA: TGTGCCAGCAAGGGTGGCCAGGAGGTATCCAATGAGCAGTTCTTC. Protein sequence: CASKGGQEVSNEQFF.

V usage is TRBV27 and J usage is TRBJ2-1, with TRBD2 matching over 9 bases. The V and J ends lost 4 bases and 7 bases, in that order; junction bases with no gene match: 11. CDR1 and CDR2 (germline): MNHEY, SMNVEV (reference sequence). This CDR3 spans 16 amino acids. The chain's CDR3 is CASSSQAGGRGNEQFF. The CDR3 DNA follows: TGTGCCAGCAGTTCACAAGCGGGAGGAAGGGGAAATGAGCAGTTCTTC.

This chain connects TRBV6-2 or TRBV6-3 to TRBJ1-6; 8 nucleotides align to TRBD1. J lost 10 bases, V lost 6 bases, and 14 bases had no gene match. This CDR3 is built from 16 residues. CDR1 and CDR2 (germline): MNHEY, SVGEGT. CDR3 DNA sequence: TGTGCCAGCAGCAGCCACTTGGACAGGGTTTGGTCACCCCTCCACTTT. This translates into CASSSHLDRVWSPLHF.

The V gene is TRBV5-6, the J gene TRBJ1-3; D not certain. CDR1 SGHDT and CDR2 YYEEEE come from the germline V gene. V shed 0 bases and J shed 0 bases, with 7 bases lying between them. This CDR3 region has 15 residues. CDR3 nucleotide sequence: TGTGCCAGCAGCTTGGTTGAGAACTCTGGAAACACCATATATTTT. It encodes CASSLVENSGNTIYF.

The chain joins TRBV27 to TRBJ2-1; 11 positions match TRBD2. The V gene's germline CDR1 is MNHEY and CDR2 SMNVEV (reference sequence). The V and J ends lost 6 bases and 2 bases, in that order; junction bases with no gene match: 9. The length of the CDR3 is 17 residues. This CDR3 is CASRPRTSGLAYNEQFF. DNA of the CDR3: TGTGCCAGCAGGCCCCGGACTAGCGGGCTGGCCTACAATGAGCAGTTCTTC.

The chain recombines TRBV7-3 with TRBJ1-1; 10 bases map to TRBD1. The germline CDR1 and CDR2 sequences are SGHTA and FQGTGA. This CDR3 has 18 amino acids. Losses at the gene ends were 5 bases for V and 3 bases for J; bases not matched to a gene: 15. Here the CDR3 DNA reads TGTGCCAGCAGCCCAGACAGGGGGCAGTTCGATACGGACACTGAAGCTTTCTTT. Translation: CASSPDRGQFDTDTEAFF.

The chain joins TRBV19 to TRBJ2-3, with 16 bases fitting TRBD2. V was clipped by 4 bases and J by 2 bases; unmatched bases: 9. The CDR3 loop spans 19 amino acids. Germline lookup yields CDR1 LNHDA and CDR2 SQIVND (reference sequence). CDR3 region: CASSRSGTSGRAVTDTQYF. The CDR3 region has the DNA TGTGCCAGTAGTAGATCCGGGACTAGCGGGAGGGCCGTCACAGATACGCAGTATTTT.